A selection of T cell receptor beta chains follows, all from one sample in a study of blood T cell repertoires in COVID-19. Sequenced by immunoSEQ multiplex PCR; TCRdb stores in-frame clones only, minus some. Counted here are roughly 350,000 clones, about 88% occurring once; the ten biggest clones make up 6% to 8.5%. Specimen: peripheral blood. These receptors came from a woman aged 65 to 85 with COVID-19, enrolled during active disease. Both conserved end residues are part of each CDR3. A D gene is named only where the DNA matches it firmly. Rows may omit the clone size; those that give it use once, few, many or a size class.

V	D	J	size	DNA	CDR3
TRBV3-1/TRBV3-2	-	TRBJ1-1	-	TGTGCCAGCAGCCAAGAGGGGGCAGGGAACACTGAAGCTTTCTTT	CASSQEGAGNTEAFF
TRBV4-1	TRBD1	TRBJ1-2	-	TGCGCCAGCAGCCAAGAGATGACAGGGGGTGATGGCTACACCTTC	CASSQEMTGGDGYTF
TRBV11-2	-	TRBJ1-2	-	TGTGCCAGCAGCTTAGACCCGGGTGACTATGGCTACACCTTC	CASSLDPGDYGYTF
TRBV21-1	-	TRBJ2-5	-	TGTGCCAGCAGCAAATACGGACAGCAAGAGACCCAGTACTTC	CASSKYGQQETQYF
TRBV24-1	-	TRBJ2-7	-	TGTGCCACCAGCGGGGACTGGGACTACGAGCAGTACTTC	CATSGDWDYEQYF
TRBV6-5	TRBD1	TRBJ1-6	-	TGTGCCAGCAATAAAGGGGGCGCTAAGAATTCACCCCTCCACTTT	CASNKGGAKNSPLHF
TRBV15	-	TRBJ2-1	-	TGTGCCACCAAACAGGGGGGGACCTACAATGAGCAGTTCTTC	CATKQGGTYNEQFF
TRBV9	TRBD2	TRBJ2-7	-	TGTGCCAGCAGCCCGGGGACTAGTGGATACGAGCAGTACTTC	CASSPGTSGYEQYF
TRBV25-1	-	TRBJ1-1	-	TGTGCCAGCAGCGTGGGGGGGTTAGGAGTCACTGAAGCTTTCTTT	CASSVGGLGVTEAFF
TRBV28	-	TRBJ1-5	-	TGTGCCAGCAGGGCGGGAAGCCGGGGCAATCAGCCCCAGCATTTT	CASRAGSRGNQPQHF
TRBV2	-	TRBJ1-5	few	TGTGCCAGCAGAGAGGATAGCAATCAGCCCCAGCATTTT	CASREDSNQPQHF
TRBV5-1	TRBD1	TRBJ2-7	-	TGCGCCAGCAGCCGAACTACAGGGGGACACGAGCAGTACTTC	CASSRTTGGHEQYF
TRBV7-2	TRBD1	TRBJ1-2	-	TGTGCCAGCAGCCCAATGGGACAGAACTATGGCTACACCTTC	CASSPMGQNYGYTF
TRBV5-8	-	TRBJ1-1	-	TGTGCCAGCAGCTTATATCCCGGGGGAGGGAACACTGAAGCTTTCTTT	CASSLYPGGGNTEAFF
TRBV12-3/TRBV12-4	-	TRBJ1-2	-	TGTGCCAGCAGCCAGACAGGTGGCTATGGCTACACCTTC	CASSQTGGYGYTF
TRBV12-5	TRBD1	TRBJ2-1	few	TGTGCTAGTGGGCGTCAACAGGGGGCTCGGGAGCAGTTCTTC	CASGRQQGAREQFF
TRBV5-1	-	TRBJ1-1	-	TGCGCCAGCAGCTTGGATGGGGGAGGTACTGAAGCTTTCTTT	CASSLDGGGTEAFF
TRBV9	TRBD1	TRBJ1-2	-	TGTGCCAGCAGAGCGGGACAGGGGAACTATGGCTACACCTTC	CASRAGQGNYGYTF
TRBV3-1/TRBV3-2	-	TRBJ1-2	-	TGTGCCAGCAGCCGATTGGACACCGGTACTAACTATGGCTACACCTTC	CASSRLDTGTNYGYTF
TRBV5-1	-	TRBJ2-7	-	TGCGCCAGCAGCTTGGCTGGCAACATTATCTACGAGCAGTACTTC	CASSLAGNIIYEQYF
TRBV7-8	-	TRBJ2-3	-	TGTGCCAGCAGCCCCCCCGCGGATACGCAGTATTTT	CASSPPADTQYF
TRBV6-2/TRBV6-3	-	TRBJ1-2	-	TGTGCCAGCAGTCCCTGGGCAGGCTATGGCTACACCTTC	CASSPWAGYGYTF
TRBV5-6	TRBD1	TRBJ1-2	-	TGTGCCAGCAGCATAGACAGGGTAGAAGGCTACACCTTC	CASSIDRVEGYTF
TRBV11-2	-	TRBJ1-2	-	TGTGCCAGCAGCTTAGATCCGCAGGGCTACACCTTC	CASSLDPQGYTF
TRBV7-8	-	TRBJ1-1	few	TGTGCCAGCAGCTTTATACAGGAGAACACTGAAGCTTTCTTT	CASSFIQENTEAFF